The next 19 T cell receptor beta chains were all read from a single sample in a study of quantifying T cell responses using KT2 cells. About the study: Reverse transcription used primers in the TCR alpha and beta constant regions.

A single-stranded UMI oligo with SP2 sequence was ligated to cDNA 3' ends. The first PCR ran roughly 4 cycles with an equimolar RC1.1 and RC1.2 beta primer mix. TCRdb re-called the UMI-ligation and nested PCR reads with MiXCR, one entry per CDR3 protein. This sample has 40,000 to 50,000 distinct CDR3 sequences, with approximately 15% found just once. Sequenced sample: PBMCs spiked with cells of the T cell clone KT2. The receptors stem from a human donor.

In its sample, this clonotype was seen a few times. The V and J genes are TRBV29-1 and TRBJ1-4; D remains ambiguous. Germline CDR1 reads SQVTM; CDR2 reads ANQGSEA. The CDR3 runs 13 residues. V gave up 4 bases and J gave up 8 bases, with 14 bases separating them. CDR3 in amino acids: CSVVVEEGEKLFF. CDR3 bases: TGCAGCGTTGTTGTCGAAGAAGGGGAAAAACTGTTTTTT.

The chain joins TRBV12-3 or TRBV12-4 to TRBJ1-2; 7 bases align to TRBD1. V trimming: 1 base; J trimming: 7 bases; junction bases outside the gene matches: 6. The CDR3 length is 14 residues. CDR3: CASSLGQGYRGYTF. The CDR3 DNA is TGTGCCAGCAGTTTAGGACAGGGATATCGTGGCTACACCTTC.

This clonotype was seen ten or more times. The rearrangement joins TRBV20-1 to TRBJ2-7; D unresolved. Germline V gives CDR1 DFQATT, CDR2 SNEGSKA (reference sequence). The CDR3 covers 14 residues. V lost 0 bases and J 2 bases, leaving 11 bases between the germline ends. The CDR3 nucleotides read TGCAGTGCTAGAGAGATCGAAAAAACCTACGAGCAGTACTTC. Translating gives CSAREIEKTYEQYF.

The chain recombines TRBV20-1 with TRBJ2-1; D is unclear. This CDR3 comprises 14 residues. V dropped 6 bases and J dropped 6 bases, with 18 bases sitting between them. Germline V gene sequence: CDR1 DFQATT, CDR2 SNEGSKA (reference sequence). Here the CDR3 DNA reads TGCAGTGCCCGCGACGGCGCCCGATCCAATGAGCAGTTCTTC. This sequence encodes CSARDGARSNEQFF.

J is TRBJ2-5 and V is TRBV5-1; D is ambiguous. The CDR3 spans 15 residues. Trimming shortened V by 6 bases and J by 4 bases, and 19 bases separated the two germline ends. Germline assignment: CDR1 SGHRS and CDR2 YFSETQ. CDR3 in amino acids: CASNFARRSGETQYF. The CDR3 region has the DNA TGCGCCAGCAATTTTGCTCGTCGTTCGGGAGAGACCCAGTACTTC.

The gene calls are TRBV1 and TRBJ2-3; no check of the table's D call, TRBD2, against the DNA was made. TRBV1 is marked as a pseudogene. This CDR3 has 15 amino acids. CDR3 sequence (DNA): TGCACCAGCAGCGAGCTAGCGGGGGGCTCCCCTACGCAGTATTTT. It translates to CTSSELAGGSPTQYF.

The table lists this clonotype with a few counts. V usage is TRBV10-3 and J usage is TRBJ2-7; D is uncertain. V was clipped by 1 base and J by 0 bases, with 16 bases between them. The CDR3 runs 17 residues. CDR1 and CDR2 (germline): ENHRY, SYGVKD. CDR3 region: CAISEFGILGSSYEQYF. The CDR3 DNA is TGTGCCATCAGTGAGTTCGGCATCCTAGGATCCTCCTACGAGCAGTACTTC.

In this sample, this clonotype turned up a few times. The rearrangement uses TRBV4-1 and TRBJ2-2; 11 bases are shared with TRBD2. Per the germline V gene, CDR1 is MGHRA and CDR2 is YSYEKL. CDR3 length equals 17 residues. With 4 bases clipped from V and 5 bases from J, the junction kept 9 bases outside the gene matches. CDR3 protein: CASSPLGASGGTGELFF. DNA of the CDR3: TGCGCCAGCAGCCCTCTAGGGGCTAGCGGGGGGACCGGGGAGCTGTTTTTT.

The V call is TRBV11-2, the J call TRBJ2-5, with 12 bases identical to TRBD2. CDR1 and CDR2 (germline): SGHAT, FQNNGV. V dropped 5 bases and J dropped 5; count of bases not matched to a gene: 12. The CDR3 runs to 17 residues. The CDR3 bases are TGTGCCAGCAGCGTTCCAAGGACTAGCGGGGATCGGGAGACCCAGTACTTC. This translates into CASSVPRTSGDRETQYF.

CDR3 nucleotides: TGTGCCAGCAGTGAAGCCGGAATGAGAGGGGCCAACGTCCTGACTTTC. It encodes CASSEAGMRGANVLTF. The V and J genes are TRBV6-1 and TRBJ2-6, with D uncertain. The CDR3 runs 16 residues. Trimming left V 0 bases short and J 4 bases short, with 10 bases between. In germline, CDR1 is MNHNS, CDR2 SASEGT.

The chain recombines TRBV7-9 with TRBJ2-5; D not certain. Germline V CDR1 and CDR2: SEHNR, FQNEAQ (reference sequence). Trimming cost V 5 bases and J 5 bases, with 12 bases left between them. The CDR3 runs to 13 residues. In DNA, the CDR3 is TGTGCCAGCAGCCCCCGGGCGAGCGAGACCCAGTACTTC. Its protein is CASSPRASETQYF.

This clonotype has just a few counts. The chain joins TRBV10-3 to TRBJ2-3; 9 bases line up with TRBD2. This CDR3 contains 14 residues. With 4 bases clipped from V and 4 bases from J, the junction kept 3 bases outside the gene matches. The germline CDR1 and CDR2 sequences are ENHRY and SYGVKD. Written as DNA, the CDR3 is TGTGCCATCAGTGCCTTAGCGGGAGCAGATACGCAGTATTTT. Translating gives CAISALAGADTQYF.

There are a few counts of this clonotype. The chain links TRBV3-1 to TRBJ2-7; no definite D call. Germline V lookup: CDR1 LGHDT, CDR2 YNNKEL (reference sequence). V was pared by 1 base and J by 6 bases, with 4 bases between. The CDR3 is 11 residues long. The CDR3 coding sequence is TGTGCCAGCAGCCAAGGGGCCGAGCAGTACTTC. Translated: CASSQGAEQYF.

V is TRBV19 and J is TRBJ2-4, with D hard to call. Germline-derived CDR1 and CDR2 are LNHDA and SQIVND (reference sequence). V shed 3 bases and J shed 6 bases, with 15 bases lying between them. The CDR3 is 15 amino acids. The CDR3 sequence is CASSMLQRVGNIQYF. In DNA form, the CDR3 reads TGTGCCAGTAGTATGCTCCAACGGGTCGGAAACATTCAGTACTTC.

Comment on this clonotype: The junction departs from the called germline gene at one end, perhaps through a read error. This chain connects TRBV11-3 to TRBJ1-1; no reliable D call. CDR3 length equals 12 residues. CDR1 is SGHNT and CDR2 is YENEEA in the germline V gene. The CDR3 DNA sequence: TGTGCCAGCAGCGTGGCGGAGACTGAAGATTTCTTT. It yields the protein CASSVAETEDFF. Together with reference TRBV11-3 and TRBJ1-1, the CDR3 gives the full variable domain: EAGVVQSPRYKIIEKKQPVAFWCNPISGHNTLYWYLQNLGQGPELLIRYENEEAVDDSQLPKDRFSAERLKGVDSTLKIQPAELGDSAVYLCASSVAETEDFFGQGTRLTVV.

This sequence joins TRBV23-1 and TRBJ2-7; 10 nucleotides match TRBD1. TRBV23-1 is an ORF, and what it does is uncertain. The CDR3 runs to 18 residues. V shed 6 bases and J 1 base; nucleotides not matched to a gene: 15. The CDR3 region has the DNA TGCGCCAGCAGCCCCCTCCGGGACAGGGGATATTTTTCCTACGAGCAGTACTTC. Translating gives CASSPLRDRGYFSYEQYF.

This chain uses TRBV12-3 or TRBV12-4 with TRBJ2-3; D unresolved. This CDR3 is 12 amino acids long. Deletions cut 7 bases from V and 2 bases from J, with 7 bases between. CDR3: CASNQFTDTQYF. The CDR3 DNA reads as TGTGCCAGCAACCAATTCACAGATACGCAGTATTTT.

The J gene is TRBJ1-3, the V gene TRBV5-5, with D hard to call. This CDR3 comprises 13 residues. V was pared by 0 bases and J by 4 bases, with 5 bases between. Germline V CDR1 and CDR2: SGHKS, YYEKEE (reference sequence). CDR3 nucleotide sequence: TGTGCCAGCAGCTTGGATCCGGGAAACACCATATATTTT. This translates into CASSLDPGNTIYF.

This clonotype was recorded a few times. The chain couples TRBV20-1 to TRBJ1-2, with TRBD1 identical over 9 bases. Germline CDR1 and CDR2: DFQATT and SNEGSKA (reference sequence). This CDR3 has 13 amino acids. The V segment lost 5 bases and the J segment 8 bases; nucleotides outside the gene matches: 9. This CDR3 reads CSALDRGIGGYTF. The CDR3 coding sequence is TGCAGTGCTTTAGACAGGGGGATAGGGGGCTACACCTTC.